This T cell receptor (beta chain) appears in the sequencing data of a study of cytomegalovirus exposure and HLA in healthy donors. The CDR3 runs 15 residues. Germline trimming cut 5 bases from V and 2 bases from J; bases unmatched to any gene: 4. Looked up from germline, CDR1 is SQVTM and CDR2 is ANQGSEA. Notes on this clone: Its antigen remains unknown.

The study's findings and limits: A few V segments could not be told apart, such as TRBV6-2 and TRBV6-3, and were left out. When a later analysis compared HLA-associated TCR beta chains with equally common others, the HLA-associated chains turned out to be more clonally expanded and to have lower generation probabilities.

PCR amplification relied on 60 Vbeta primers (plus 13 Jbeta primers). TCRdb's table, derived via immunoSEQ multiplex PCR, lists solely in-frame clones and lacks some. The sample lists 75,000 to 100,000 clones; 60% to 75% were seen once. This sequence joins TRBV29-1 and TRBJ1-5, with 12 nucleotides matching TRBD1. Sample: PBMCs. The TCR sequence derives from a woman in her 70s in good health and CMV-seropositive. The CDR3 loop is CSVTGTGGGNQPQHF. The CDR3 DNA sequence: TGCAGCGTTACCGGGACAGGGGGCGGCAATCAGCCCCAGCATTTT.